This TCR beta chain was profiled in a study of blood T cell repertoires in COVID-19. Clones were read by immunoSEQ multiplex PCR, and TCRdb kept only the in-frame ones, dropping some. The sample lists just under 150,000 clones, over 70% occurring once. Germline V CDR1 and CDR2: SGHKS, YYEKEE (reference sequence). This CDR3 contains 14 residues. Unmatched junction bases numbered 6, after V lost 4 bases and J lost 5 bases. V gene TRBV5-5 combines with J gene TRBJ1-5; the match to TRBD1 covers 7 bases. The sequencing input was peripheral blood. The receptor was isolated from a man in his fifties or sixties who had recovered from COVID-19. CDR3 bases: TGTGCCAGCAGCACTCCGGGACAGCATCAGCCCCAGCATTTT. Translation gives CASSTPGQHQPQHF.